These 13 T cell receptor beta chains were all obtained from the same sample, sequenced in a study of blood T cell repertoires in COVID-19 (dated by TCRdb to the early 2020s). The library came from the immunoSEQ multiplex PCR assay. TCRdb retrieved this table from immuneACCESS and kept in-frame rearrangements only. Not all clones are present; in checked studies, unresolved V genes account for under half, and no reason is known for the remainder. The sample has approximately 170,000 clones on record, 81% of them singletons. Of the sample, roughly 11% is held by the ten largest clones. The specimen was peripheral blood. The receptors shown here come from a man between 60 and 70 years old with active or convalescent COVID-19.

A few counts support this clone. This chain joins TRBV5-8 and TRBJ1-1; no firm D call. CDR3 length equals 11 residues. Germline assignment: CDR1 SGHTS and CDR2 YDEGEE. Trimming removed 4 bases from V and 7 bases from J, with 8 bases in between. CDR3 DNA: TGTGCCAGCAGCCGGTACTATGAAGCTTTCTTT. Its protein is CASSRYYEAFF.

V gene TRBV7-2 combines with J gene TRBJ1-6, with 7 nucleotides matching TRBD1. Germline lookup yields CDR1 SGHTA and CDR2 FQGNSA. CDR3 size: 14 residues. V lost 5 bases to trimming and J lost 9 bases; unmatched junction nucleotides: 7. CDR3 bases: TGTGCCAGCAGCCCTCCGACAGGGAGTTCACCCCTCCACTTT. Its translation: CASSPPTGSSPLHF.

The rearrangement uses TRBV11-2 and TRBJ1-1, with D perhaps matching TRBD1 (5 bases). The CDR3 loop spans 15 amino acids. Germline loops: CDR1 SGHAT, CDR2 FQNNGV. V was cut by 3 bases and J by 0 bases, with 11 bases left in between. CDR3 sequence (DNA): TGTGCCAGCAGCTTTACAGGTACGATGAACACTGAAGCTTTCTTT. This gives the protein CASSFTGTMNTEAFF.

The rearrangement joins TRBV7-5 to TRBJ2-7; the table's TRBD2 call for D was not verified on the DNA. TRBV7-5 is a pseudogene locus. CDR3 length: 19 residues. CDR3 DNA sequence: TGTGCCAGAAGCTTAAACCTGGCGTTCGCGGTCATGAACTCCTACGAGCAGTACTTC. It is translated as CARSLNLAFAVMNSYEQYF.

This clone was counted a single time. The rearrangement joins TRBV7-2 to TRBJ2-2; TRBD2 matches at 8 bases. V shed 7 bases and J 5 bases; nucleotides not matched to a gene: 9. The CDR3 runs to 15 residues. CDR1 SGHTA and CDR2 FQGNSA come from the germline V gene. CDR3 in amino acids: CASNHGGVETGELFF. CDR3 sequence (DNA): TGTGCCAGCAACCACGGGGGGGTAGAGACCGGGGAGCTGTTTTTT.

V is TRBV19 and J is TRBJ2-5; the match to TRBD1 covers 7 bases. CDR1 is LNHDA, CDR2 SQIVND, per germline (reference sequence). With V trimmed by 4 bases and J by 1 base, 3 bases remained unmatched. There are 14 residues in the CDR3. This chain's CDR3 is CASSTNRGQETQYF. The CDR3 nucleotides read TGTGCCAGTAGTACAAACAGGGGCCAAGAGACCCAGTACTTC.

The V and J genes are TRBV24-1 and TRBJ1-4, with D possibly being TRBD1 (6 bases). This CDR3 comprises 13 residues. Germline CDR1 and CDR2: KGHDR and SFDVKD. The V gene lost 2 bases and the J gene lost 8 bases, with 8 bases spanning the gap. The CDR3 bases are TGTGCCACCAGTGATTACAGGGCCGAAAAACTGTTTTTT. This encodes CATSDYRAEKLFF.

There are a few counts of this clone. The V and J genes are TRBV6-5 and TRBJ2-1; 9 positions agree with TRBD2. The CDR3 consists of 13 residues. Germline loops: CDR1 MNHEY, CDR2 SVGAGI. V lost 5 bases and J lost 7; bases outside the gene matches: 3. CDR3 residues: CASSSGRQNEQFF. In nucleotides, the CDR3 is TGTGCCAGCAGTAGCGGGAGGCAGAATGAGCAGTTCTTC.

This clone has a handful of counts. V usage is TRBV3-1 (or the pseudogene TRBV3-2) and J usage is TRBJ2-7, with TRBD2 matching 7 bases. CDR3 length equals 14 residues. The V gene's germline CDR1 is LGHDT and CDR2 YNNKEL (reference sequence). With V trimmed by 2 bases and J by 1 base, 2 bases remained unmatched. The DNA for the CDR3 is TGTGCCAGCAGCCAATCCGGGGGGTCCTACGAGCAGTACTTC. Translation: CASSQSGGSYEQYF.

This chain connects TRBV6-5 to TRBJ2-1; 10 bases fit TRBD2. Trimming removed 10 bases from V and 8 bases from J; junction bases left unmatched: 8. Germline CDR1 reads MNHEY; CDR2 reads SVGAGI. The CDR3 is 13 residues long. The CDR3 region has the DNA TGTGCCACCGAGCGGGAGGGCCTCCATGAGCAGTTCTTC. Amino acid sequence: CATEREGLHEQFF.

The rearrangement joins TRBV18 to TRBJ1-3, with D possibly TRBD1 on 6 matching bases. Trimming stripped 2 bases from V and 1 base from J, with 12 bases between. This CDR3 is built from 16 residues. The germline V gene encodes CDR1 KGHSH and CDR2 LQKENI. CDR3 residues: CASSPKGDGSGNTIYF. For the CDR3, the DNA is TGTGCCAGCTCACCAAAGGGGGATGGTTCTGGAAACACCATATATTTT.

In its sample, this clone was seen a few times. The rearrangement uses TRBV7-9 and TRBJ2-1, with a weak D call TRBD2 (6 bases). This CDR3 is built from 18 residues. CDR1 and CDR2 from the germline V gene are SEHNR and FQNEAQ (reference sequence). The V end was cut by 5 bases, the J end by 2 bases, with 22 bases between. CDR3: CASSPNSGATSTYNEQFF. DNA for the CDR3: TGTGCCAGCAGCCCAAACTCGGGAGCGACTAGTACCTACAATGAGCAGTTCTTC.

The V and J genes are TRBV11-2 and TRBJ2-7; D may be TRBD2 (5 bases). The CDR3 spans 13 residues. Trimming pared 5 bases from V and 3 bases from J, leaving 11 bases between. Germline values: CDR1 SGHAT, CDR2 FQNNGV. The CDR3 region is CASSPGRGYEQYF. The CDR3 DNA is TGTGCCAGCAGCCCCGGACGGGGCTACGAGCAGTACTTC. Looking up the rest from reference TRBV11-2 and TRBJ2-7 gives the full variable domain: EAGVAQSPRYKIIEKRQSVAFWCNPISGHATLYWYQQILGQGPKLLIQFQNNGVVDDSQLPKDRFSAERLKGVDSTLKIQPAKLEDSAVYLCASSPGRGYEQYFGPGTRLTVT.